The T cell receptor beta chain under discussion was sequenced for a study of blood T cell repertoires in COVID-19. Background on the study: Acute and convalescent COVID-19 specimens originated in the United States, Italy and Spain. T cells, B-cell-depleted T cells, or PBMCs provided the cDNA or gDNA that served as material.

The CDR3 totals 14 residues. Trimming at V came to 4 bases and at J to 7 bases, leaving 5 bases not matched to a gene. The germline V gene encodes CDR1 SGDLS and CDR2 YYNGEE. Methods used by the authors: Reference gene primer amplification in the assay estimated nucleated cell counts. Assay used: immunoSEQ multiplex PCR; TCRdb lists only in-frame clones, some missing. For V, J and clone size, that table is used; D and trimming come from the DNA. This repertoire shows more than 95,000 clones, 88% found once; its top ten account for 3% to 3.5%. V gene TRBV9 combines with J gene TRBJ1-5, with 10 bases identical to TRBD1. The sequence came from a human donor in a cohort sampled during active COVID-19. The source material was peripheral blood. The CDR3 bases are TGTGCCAGCAGCCCCCGGGACAGGGGACAGCCCCAGCATTTT. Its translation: CASSPRDRGQPQHF.